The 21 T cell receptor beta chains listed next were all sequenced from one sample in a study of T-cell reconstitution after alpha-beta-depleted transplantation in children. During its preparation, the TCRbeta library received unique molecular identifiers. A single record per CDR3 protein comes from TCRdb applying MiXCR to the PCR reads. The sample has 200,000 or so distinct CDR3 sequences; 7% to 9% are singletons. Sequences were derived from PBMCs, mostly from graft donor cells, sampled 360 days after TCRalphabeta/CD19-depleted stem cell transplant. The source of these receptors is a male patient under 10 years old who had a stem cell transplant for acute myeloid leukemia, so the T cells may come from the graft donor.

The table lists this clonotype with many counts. This CDR3 is CASSLRGLTDTQYF. CDR3 nucleotide sequence: TGTGCCAGCAGCCTCAGGGGGCTCACAGATACGCAGTATTTT. The chain has TRBV7-2 and TRBJ2-3; 8 bases are a match to TRBD1. This CDR3 is built from 14 residues. V gave up 5 bases and J gave up 2 bases; unmatched junction bases: 3. CDR1 is SGHTA, CDR2 FQGNSA, per germline.

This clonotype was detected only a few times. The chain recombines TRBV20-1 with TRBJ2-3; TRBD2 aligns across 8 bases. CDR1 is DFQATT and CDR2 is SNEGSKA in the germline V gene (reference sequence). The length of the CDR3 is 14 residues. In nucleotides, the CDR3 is TGCAGCACTCAAATAGCGGGAACGCCAGATACGCAGTATTTT. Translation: CSTQIAGTPDTQYF.

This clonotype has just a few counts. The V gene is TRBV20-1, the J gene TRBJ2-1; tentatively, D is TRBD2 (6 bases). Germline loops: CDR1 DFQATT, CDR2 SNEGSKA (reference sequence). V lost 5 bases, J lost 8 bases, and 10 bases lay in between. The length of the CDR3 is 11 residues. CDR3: CSALRGYEQFF. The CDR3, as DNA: TGCAGTGCTCTTCGGGGGTATGAGCAGTTCTTC.

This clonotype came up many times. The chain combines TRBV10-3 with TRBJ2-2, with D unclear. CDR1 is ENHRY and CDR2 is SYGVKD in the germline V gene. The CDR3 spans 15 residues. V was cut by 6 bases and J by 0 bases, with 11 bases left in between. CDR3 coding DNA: TGTGCCATCAGCCCAGGACCCTCGAACACCGGGGAGCTGTTTTTT. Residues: CAISPGPSNTGELFF.

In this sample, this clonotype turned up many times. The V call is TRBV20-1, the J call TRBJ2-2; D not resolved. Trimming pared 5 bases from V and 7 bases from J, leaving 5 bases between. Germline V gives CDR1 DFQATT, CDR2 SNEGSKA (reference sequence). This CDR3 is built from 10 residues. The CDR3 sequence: CSAWNGELFF. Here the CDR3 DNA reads TGCAGTGCTTGGAACGGGGAGCTGTTTTTT.

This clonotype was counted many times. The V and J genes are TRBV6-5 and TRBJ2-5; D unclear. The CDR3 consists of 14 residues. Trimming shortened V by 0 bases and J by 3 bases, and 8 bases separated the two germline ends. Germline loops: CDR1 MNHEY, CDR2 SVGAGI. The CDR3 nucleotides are TGTGCCAGCAGTTACTCTCGGGTTGAAGAGACCCAGTACTTC. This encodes CASSYSRVEETQYF.

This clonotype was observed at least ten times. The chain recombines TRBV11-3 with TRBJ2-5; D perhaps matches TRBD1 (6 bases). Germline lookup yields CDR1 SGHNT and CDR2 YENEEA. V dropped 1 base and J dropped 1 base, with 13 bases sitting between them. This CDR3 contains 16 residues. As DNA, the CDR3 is TGTGCCAGCAGCTTAGGCAGGGGCGATTCCCAAGAGACCCAGTACTTC. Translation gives CASSLGRGDSQETQYF.

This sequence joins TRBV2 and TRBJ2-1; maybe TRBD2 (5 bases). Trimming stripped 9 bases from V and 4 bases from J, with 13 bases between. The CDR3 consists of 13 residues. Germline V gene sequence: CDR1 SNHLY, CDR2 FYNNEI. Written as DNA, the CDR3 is TGTGCCAGTTCAACGGGGATGTACAATGAGCAGTTCTTC. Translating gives CASSTGMYNEQFF.

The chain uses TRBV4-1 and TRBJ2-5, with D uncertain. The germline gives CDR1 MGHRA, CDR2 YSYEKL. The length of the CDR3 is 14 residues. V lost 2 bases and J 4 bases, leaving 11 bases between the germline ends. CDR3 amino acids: CASSQSLSGETQYF. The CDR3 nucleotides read TGCGCCAGCAGCCAAAGCCTTAGTGGAGAGACCCAGTACTTC.

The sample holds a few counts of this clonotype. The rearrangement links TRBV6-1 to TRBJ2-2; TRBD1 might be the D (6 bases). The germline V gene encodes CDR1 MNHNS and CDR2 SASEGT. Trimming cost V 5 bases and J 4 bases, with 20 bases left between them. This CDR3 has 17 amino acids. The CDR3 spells CASSLRGRGSSTGELFF. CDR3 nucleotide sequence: TGTGCCAGCAGTCTCAGGGGAAGAGGTTCGAGCACCGGGGAGCTGTTTTTT.

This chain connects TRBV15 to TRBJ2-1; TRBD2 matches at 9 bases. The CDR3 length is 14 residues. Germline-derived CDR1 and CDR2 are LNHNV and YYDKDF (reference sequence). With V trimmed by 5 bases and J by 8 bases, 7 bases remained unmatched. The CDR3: CATSGGRGGDEQFF. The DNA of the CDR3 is TGTGCCACCAGCGGGGGGCGGGGGGGCGATGAGCAGTTCTTC.

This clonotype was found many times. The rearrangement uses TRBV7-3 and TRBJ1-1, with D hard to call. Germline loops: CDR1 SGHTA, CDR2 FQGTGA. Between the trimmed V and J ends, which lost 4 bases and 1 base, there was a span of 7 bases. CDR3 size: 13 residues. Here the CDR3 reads CASSWRRNTEAFF. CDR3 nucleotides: TGTGCCAGCAGCTGGCGGAGGAACACTGAAGCTTTCTTT.

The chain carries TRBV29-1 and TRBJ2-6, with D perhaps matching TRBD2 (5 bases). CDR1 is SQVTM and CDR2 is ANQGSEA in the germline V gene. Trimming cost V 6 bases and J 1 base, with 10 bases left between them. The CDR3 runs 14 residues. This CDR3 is CSVSRGSGANVLTF. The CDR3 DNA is TGCAGCGTCTCACGGGGATCTGGGGCCAACGTCCTGACTTTC.

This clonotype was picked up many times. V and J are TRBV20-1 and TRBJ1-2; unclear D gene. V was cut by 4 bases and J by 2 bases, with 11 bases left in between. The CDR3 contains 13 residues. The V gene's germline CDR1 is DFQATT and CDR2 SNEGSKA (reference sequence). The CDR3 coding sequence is TGCAGTGCTAAGGGCGGGGTAAACTATGGCTACACCTTC. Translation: CSAKGGVNYGYTF.

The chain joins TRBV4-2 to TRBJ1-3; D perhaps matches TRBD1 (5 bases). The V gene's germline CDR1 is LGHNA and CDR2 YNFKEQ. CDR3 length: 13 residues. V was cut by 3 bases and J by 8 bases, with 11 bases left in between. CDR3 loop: CASSHRVSDTIYF. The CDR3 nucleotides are TGTGCCAGCAGCCACAGGGTATCAGACACCATATATTTT.

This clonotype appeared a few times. The CDR3 region is CASKGRSREPLHF. CDR3 DNA: TGTGCCAGCAAAGGAAGGAGCCGGGAACCCCTCCACTTT. The rearrangement links TRBV25-1 to TRBJ1-6; D ambiguous. Trimming took 7 bases from V and 12 from J, leaving 16 bases between them. This CDR3 is 13 amino acids long. Per germline, CDR1 MGHDK and CDR2 SYGVNS.

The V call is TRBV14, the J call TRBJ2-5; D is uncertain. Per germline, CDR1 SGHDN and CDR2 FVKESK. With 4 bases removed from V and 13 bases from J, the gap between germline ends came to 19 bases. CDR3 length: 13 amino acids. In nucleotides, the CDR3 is TGTGCCAGCAGCCTGCCAGAGTCACGCCCAAGGTACTTC. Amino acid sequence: CASSLPESRPRYF.

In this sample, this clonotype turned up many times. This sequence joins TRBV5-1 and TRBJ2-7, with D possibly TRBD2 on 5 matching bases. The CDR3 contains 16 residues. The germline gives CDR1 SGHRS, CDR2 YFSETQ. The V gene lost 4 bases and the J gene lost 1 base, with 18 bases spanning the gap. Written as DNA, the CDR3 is TGCGCCAGCAGCGCTGGAGGTGGGCCTAGGTCCTACGAGCAGTACTTC. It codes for CASSAGGGPRSYEQYF. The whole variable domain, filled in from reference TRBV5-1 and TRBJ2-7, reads KAGVTQTPRYLIKTRGQQVTLSCSPISGHRSVSWYQQTPGQGLQFLFEYFSETQRNKGNFPGRFSGRQFSNSRSEMNVSTLELGDSALYLCASSAGGGPRSYEQYFGPGTRLTVT.

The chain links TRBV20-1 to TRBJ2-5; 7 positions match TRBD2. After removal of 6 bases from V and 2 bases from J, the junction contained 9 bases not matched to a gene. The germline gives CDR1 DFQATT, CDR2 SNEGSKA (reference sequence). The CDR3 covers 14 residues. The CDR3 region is CSAKLADQQETQYF. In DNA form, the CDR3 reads TGCAGTGCAAAGCTAGCGGACCAACAAGAGACCCAGTACTTC.

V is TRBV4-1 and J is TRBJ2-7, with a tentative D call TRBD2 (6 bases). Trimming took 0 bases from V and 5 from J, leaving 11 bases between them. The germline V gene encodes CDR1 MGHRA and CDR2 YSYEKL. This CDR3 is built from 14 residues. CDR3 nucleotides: TGCGCCAGCAGCCAAGATGCGCGGGAAAACGAGCAGTACTTC. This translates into CASSQDARENEQYF.

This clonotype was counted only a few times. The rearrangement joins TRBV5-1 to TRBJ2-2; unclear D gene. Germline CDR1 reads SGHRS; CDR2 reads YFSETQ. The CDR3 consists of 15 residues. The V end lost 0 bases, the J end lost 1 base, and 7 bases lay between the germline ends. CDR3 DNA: TGCGCCAGCAGCTTGGGACGGGTGAACACCGGGGAGCTGTTTTTT. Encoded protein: CASSLGRVNTGELFF.